The 27 T cell receptor beta chains reported below all come from one sample, sequenced in a study of blood T cell repertoires in COVID-19. TCRdb keeps only in-frame clones here, not all; method: immunoSEQ multiplex PCR. The sample includes approximately 10,000 clones, over 55% seen only once; the top ten take over 5%. Sequenced input: peripheral blood. Receptors originate from a man aged 55 to 70 with COVID-19, enrolled during active disease.

This chain links TRBV19 with TRBJ1-1; maybe TRBD1 (6 bases). V dropped 6 bases and J dropped 8 bases, with 10 bases sitting between them. The CDR3 has 11 amino acids. Germline assignment: CDR1 LNHDA and CDR2 SQIVND (reference sequence). DNA for the CDR3: TGTGCCAGTAGCAGGGGTTTAGAAGCTTTCTTT. It translates to CASSRGLEAFF. Supplemented by reference TRBV19 and TRBJ1-1, the full variable domain reads DGGITQSPKYLFRKEGQNVTLSCEQNLNHDAMYWYRQDPGQGLRLIYYSQIVNDFQKGDIAEGYSVSREKKESFPLTVTSAQKNPTAFYLCASSRGLEAFFGQGTRLTVV.

The genes are TRBV6-5 and TRBJ2-7, with 7 bases aligning to TRBD1. V lost 7 bases to trimming and J lost 0 bases; unmatched junction nucleotides: 9. CDR3 size: 15 residues. Germline CDR1 reads MNHEY; CDR2 reads SVGAGI. CDR3 coding DNA: TGTGCCAGCACCCCCGGACAGGCTCGCTCCTACGAGCAGTACTTC. Translated, it gives CASTPGQARSYEQYF.

The chain is built from TRBV12-5 and TRBJ2-1; no reliable D call. Trimming took 5 bases from V and 7 from J, leaving 21 bases between them. The CDR3 length is 16 residues. Germline CDR1 and CDR2: LGHNT and FRNRAP. The CDR3 sequence: CASGPSTPNPVNEQFF. In DNA form, the CDR3 reads TGTGCTAGTGGTCCCTCGACTCCAAACCCCGTTAATGAGCAGTTCTTC.

The chain recombines TRBV7-9 with TRBJ1-2; D remains unclear. V lost 1 base and J 4 bases, leaving 13 bases between the germline ends. CDR1 and CDR2 (germline): SEHNR, FQNEAQ (reference sequence). This CDR3 is built from 15 residues. The chain's CDR3 is CASSLGQAPAYGYTF. Written as DNA, the CDR3 is TGTGCCAGCAGCTTAGGGCAGGCTCCGGCCTATGGCTACACCTTC.

CDR3 bases: TGTGCCAGCTCACCACGGGGCGAACTCCTTGGCTACACCTTC. Translating it yields CASSPRGELLGYTF. The chain links TRBV18 to TRBJ1-2; possibly TRBD1 for D (5 bases). CDR1 and CDR2 (germline): KGHSH, LQKENI. Between the trimmed V and J ends, which lost 1 base and 7 bases, there was a span of 13 bases. The CDR3 length is 14 residues. Combining the CDR3 with reference TRBV18 and TRBJ1-2 gives the whole variable domain NAGVMQNPRHLVRRRGQEARLRCSPMKGHSHVYWYRQLPEEGLKFMVYLQKENIIDESGMPKERFSAEFPKEGPSILRIQQVVRGDSAAYFCASSPRGELLGYTFGSGTRLTVV.

The chain employs TRBV2 and TRBJ2-1; D is possibly TRBD2 (5 bases). The CDR3 is made up of 16 amino acids. Trimming left V 4 bases short and J 3 bases short, with 16 bases between. The germline gives CDR1 SNHLY, CDR2 FYNNEI. CDR3 nucleotide sequence: TGTGCCAGCAGTGTCTCCTTTAGGAGCGGCTACAATGAGCAGTTCTTC. Its protein is CASSVSFRSGYNEQFF.

In its sample, this clone ranks as medium-sized (0.01 to 0.1%). Written as DNA, the CDR3 is TGTGCCAGCAGGGGAGACGGATCGAAGTACTTC. The encoded protein is CASRGDGSKYF. This sequence joins TRBV2 and TRBJ2-7; perhaps TRBD2 as D (5 bases). This CDR3 region has 11 residues. Trimming shortened V by 6 bases and J by 11 bases, and 14 bases separated the two germline ends. Germline CDR1 SNHLY, CDR2 FYNNEI.

The chain employs TRBV24-1 and TRBJ2-2; D call uncertain. V was cut by 9 bases and J by 4 bases, with 8 bases left in between. Germline CDR1 reads KGHDR; CDR2 reads SFDVKD. This CDR3 has 12 residues. CDR3 DNA sequence: TGTGCCACCGCCCAGTCCACCGGGGAGCTGTTTTTT. Its protein is CATAQSTGELFF.

CDR3 bases: TGCAGCGTTGGCTGGATTGCGGAGCGGGGGAGCTACGAGCAGTACTTC. Translating it yields CSVGWIAERGSYEQYF. The chain recombines TRBV29-1 with TRBJ2-7; the match to TRBD2 covers 8 bases. There are 16 residues in the CDR3. The germline CDR1 and CDR2 sequences are SQVTM and ANQGSEA. V was pared by 4 bases and J by 3 bases, with 14 bases of the junction left unmatched.

The gene calls are TRBV3-1 (or the pseudogene TRBV3-2) and TRBJ1-6; D unresolved. The germline CDR1 and CDR2 sequences are LGHDT and YNNKEL (reference sequence). V dropped 1 base and J dropped 7 bases, with 8 bases sitting between them. The CDR3 length is 14 residues. CDR3 sequence (DNA): TGTGCCAGCAGCCAAGTAGCCTTAAATTCACCCCTCCACTTT. Its translation: CASSQVALNSPLHF.

This clone was seen more than once but under ten times. V usage is TRBV5-4 and J usage is TRBJ2-2, with 7 bases aligning to TRBD1. The CDR3 sequence is 15 residues long. V lost 4 bases, J lost 1 base, and 4 bases stayed unmatched. The germline gives CDR1 SGHNT, CDR2 YYREEE (reference sequence). As DNA, the CDR3 is TGTGCCAGCAGCCGCGACAGGGAGAACACCGGGGAGCTGTTTTTT. It translates to CASSRDRENTGELFF.

This sequence joins TRBV29-1 and TRBJ2-1; 8 nucleotides agree with TRBD2. The CDR3 is 14 amino acids. The junction had 9 bases not matched to a gene; V was cut back by 3 bases and J by 8 bases. From germline, CDR1 is SQVTM and CDR2 ANQGSEA. CDR3 DNA: TGCAGCGTTGATCGCAGCGGGAGACGGCATGAGCAGTTCTTC. Translated, it gives CSVDRSGRRHEQFF.

This rearrangement joins TRBV5-6 to TRBJ1-2; tentative D call: TRBD1 (6 bases). CDR1 and CDR2 from the germline V gene are SGHDT and YYEEEE. The ends were cut back, 5 bases at V and 2 bases at J, with 13 bases in the middle. This CDR3 has 14 residues. CDR3 in DNA: TGTGCCAGCAGTCGGGGGGGCCAGAACTATGGCTACACCTTC. This encodes CASSRGGQNYGYTF.

This chain uses TRBV7-9 with TRBJ2-4; D is possibly TRBD1 (7 bases). Between the trimmed V and J ends, which lost 5 bases and 8 bases, there was a span of 16 bases. In germline, CDR1 is SEHNR, CDR2 FQNEAQ (reference sequence). The CDR3 totals 14 residues. Here the CDR3 reads CASSTQTGRHIQYF. The CDR3 coding sequence is TGTGCCAGCAGCACTCAGACAGGGAGGCACATTCAGTACTTC.

This rearrangement joins TRBV27 to TRBJ2-7; tentative D call: TRBD1 (5 bases). This CDR3 comprises 14 residues. Germline-derived CDR1 and CDR2 are MNHEY and SMNVEV (reference sequence). Trimming took off 5 bases at V and 0 bases at J, with 11 bases between the two ends. The DNA for the CDR3 is TGTGCCAGCAGTCCCCAAGACAGCTCCTACGAGCAGTACGTC. This sequence encodes CASSPQDSSYEQYV.

V gene TRBV7-2 combines with J gene TRBJ2-1; D possibly corresponds to TRBD2 (6 bases). The CDR3 spans 15 residues. Per the germline V gene, CDR1 is SGHTA and CDR2 is FQGNSA. Trimming removed 1 base at V and 5 bases at J, with 12 bases between. CDR3 sequence: CASSLDGSKNNEQFF. CDR3 in DNA: TGTGCCAGCAGCTTAGACGGGAGTAAAAACAATGAGCAGTTCTTC.

The CDR3 sequence is CASSQAGRETQYF. In DNA form, the CDR3 reads TGTGCCAGCAGCCAAGCAGGAAGGGAGACCCAGTACTTC. The chain links TRBV4-2 to TRBJ2-5; the D is unclear. This CDR3 is built from 13 residues. V shed 1 base and J shed 5 bases, with 8 bases lying between them. CDR1 LGHNA and CDR2 YNFKEQ come from the germline V gene.

The chain is built from TRBV5-5 and TRBJ2-1, with 8 bases that match TRBD2. Germline loops: CDR1 SGHKS, CDR2 YYEKEE (reference sequence). The CDR3 is made up of 17 amino acids. Unmatched junction bases numbered 13, after V lost 0 bases and J lost 8 bases. The CDR3 DNA reads TGTGCCAGCAGCTTGGTGGGTATGACGGGAGGGCCCCATGAGCAGTTCTTC. This codes for CASSLVGMTGGPHEQFF.

This clone occurred a few times. CDR3 residues: CASSVGGVDQPQHF. The CDR3 bases are TGTGCCAGCAGCGTAGGCGGGGTAGATCAGCCCCAGCATTTT. The chain carries TRBV9 and TRBJ1-5; D uncertain. V lost 0 bases and J 5 bases, leaving 9 bases between the germline ends. CDR1 is SGDLS, CDR2 YYNGEE, per germline. CDR3 length: 14 residues.

The rearrangement links TRBV15 to TRBJ1-1, with a possible D match to TRBD1 (6 bases). With 0 bases removed from V and 3 bases from J, the gap between germline ends came to 11 bases. Germline-derived CDR1 and CDR2 are LNHNV and YYDKDF (reference sequence). The CDR3 sequence is 15 residues long. CDR3 in amino acids: CATSRDGRGDTEAFF. The CDR3 bases are TGTGCCACCAGCAGAGATGGCAGGGGCGACACTGAAGCTTTCTTT.

J is TRBJ1-2 and V is TRBV27; D is undetermined. V lost 0 bases, J lost 4 bases, and 9 bases lay in between. CDR3 length equals 14 residues. CDR1 is MNHEY, CDR2 SMNVEV, per germline (reference sequence). CDR3 protein: CASSLSGRTYGYTF. CDR3 bases: TGTGCCAGCAGTTTATCGGGCAGAACCTATGGCTACACCTTC.

This chain uses TRBV4-2 with TRBJ1-5; TRBD1 aligns across 9 bases. The CDR3 length is 16 residues. CDR1 LGHNA and CDR2 YNFKEQ come from the germline V gene. V shed 4 bases and J 4 bases; nucleotides not matched to a gene: 8. The CDR3 sequence: CASSPGIGTGNQPQHF. The CDR3 nucleotides are TGTGCCAGCAGCCCAGGCATTGGGACAGGGAATCAGCCCCAGCATTTT.

This chain uses TRBV10-3 with TRBJ2-7, with 9 bases that match TRBD1. V gave up 10 bases and J gave up 2 bases; unmatched junction bases: 3. CDR1 is ENHRY, CDR2 SYGVKD, per germline. The CDR3 loop spans 12 amino acids. Written as DNA, the CDR3 is TGTGCCACCCGGACAGGGGCCTACGAGCAGTACTTC. Protein product: CATRTGAYEQYF.

V usage is TRBV4-1 and J usage is TRBJ1-2; 9 nucleotides match TRBD1. This CDR3 contains 16 residues. Losses at the gene ends were 4 bases for V and 6 bases for J; bases not matched to a gene: 12. Germline V gene data show CDR1 as MGHRA and CDR2 as YSYEKL. As DNA, the CDR3 is TGCGCCAGCAGCCTATCCGACAGGGGGGCCTTGGATGGCTACACCTTC. As protein: CASSLSDRGALDGYTF.

The chain couples TRBV27 to TRBJ1-1; maybe TRBD1 (6 bases). The CDR3 totals 15 residues. Trimming removed 6 bases from V and 5 bases from J, with 19 bases in between. CDR1 and CDR2 from the germline V gene are MNHEY and SMNVEV (reference sequence). Here the CDR3 DNA reads TGTGCCAGCAGATCTATGGGGGCTATGTGGACTGAAGCTTTCTTT. It specifies CASRSMGAMWTEAFF.

This clone was counted a single time. The genes are TRBV18 and TRBJ2-5; D call uncertain. V lost 6 bases and J lost 7, with 9 bases in between. Germline V lookup: CDR1 KGHSH, CDR2 LQKENI. The CDR3 extends over 11 amino acids. In nucleotides, the CDR3 is TGTGCCAGCTCCGACCCGGGGACCCAGTACTTC. This codes for CASSDPGTQYF.

The chain has TRBV5-1 and TRBJ1-1, with D perhaps matching TRBD1 (6 bases). V dropped 1 base and J dropped 1 base, with 26 bases sitting between them. CDR3 length: 20 amino acids. In germline, CDR1 is SGHRS, CDR2 YFSETQ. DNA for the CDR3: TGCGCCAGCAGCTTGCCCAAGATCCCTATAGAAGGACAGCAGAACACTGAAGCTTTCTTT. It is translated as CASSLPKIPIEGQQNTEAFF.